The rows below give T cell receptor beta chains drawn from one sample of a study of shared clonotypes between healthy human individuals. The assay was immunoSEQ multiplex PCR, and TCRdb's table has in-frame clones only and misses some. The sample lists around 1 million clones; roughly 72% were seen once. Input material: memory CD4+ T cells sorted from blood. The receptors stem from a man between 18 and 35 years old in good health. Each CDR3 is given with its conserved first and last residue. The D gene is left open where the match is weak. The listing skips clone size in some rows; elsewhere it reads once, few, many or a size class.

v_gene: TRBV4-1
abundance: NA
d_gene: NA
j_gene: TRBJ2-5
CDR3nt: TGCGCCAGCAGCCAAGGGCACCAAGAGACCCAGTACTTC
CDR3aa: CASSQGHQETQYF

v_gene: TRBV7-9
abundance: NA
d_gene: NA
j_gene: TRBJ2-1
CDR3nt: TGTGCCAGCAGCCAAACTCTCTCCTACAATGAGCAGTTCTTC
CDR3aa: CASSQTLSYNEQFF

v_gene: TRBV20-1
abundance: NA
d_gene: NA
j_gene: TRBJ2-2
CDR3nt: TGCAGTGCTCGACAGTCCAGGGAGCTGTTTTTT
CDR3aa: CSARQSRELFF

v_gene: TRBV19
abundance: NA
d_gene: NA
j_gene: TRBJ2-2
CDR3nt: TGTGCCAGTAGTTTCCTGATCGATGCCGGGGAGCTGTTTTTT
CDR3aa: CASSFLIDAGELFF

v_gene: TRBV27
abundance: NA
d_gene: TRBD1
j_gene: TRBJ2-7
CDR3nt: TGTGCCAGCAGTTGGGGACAGGGGAACGAGCAGTACTTC
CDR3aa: CASSWGQGNEQYF

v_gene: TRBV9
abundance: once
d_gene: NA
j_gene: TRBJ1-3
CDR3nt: TGTGCCAGCAGCCGAGGGACGAACGGGGGAAACACCATATATTTT
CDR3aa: CASSRGTNGGNTIYF

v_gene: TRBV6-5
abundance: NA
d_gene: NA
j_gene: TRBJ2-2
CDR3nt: TGTGCCAGCAGTTACTCGAGCTGGTCCGGGGAGCTGTTTTTT
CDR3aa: CASSYSSWSGELFF

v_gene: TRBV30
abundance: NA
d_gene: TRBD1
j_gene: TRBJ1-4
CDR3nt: TGTGCCTGGGGGATACAGGGGGCACATGAAAAACTGTTTTTT
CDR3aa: CAWGIQGAHEKLFF

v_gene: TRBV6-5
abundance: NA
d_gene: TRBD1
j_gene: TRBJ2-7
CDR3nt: TGTGCCAGCAGTGCCCGGGACAGGTCCTACGAGCAGTACTTC
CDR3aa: CASSARDRSYEQYF

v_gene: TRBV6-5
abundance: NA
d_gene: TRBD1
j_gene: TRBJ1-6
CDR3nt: TGTGCCAGCAGTTACTCGACAGGGCTCTATAATTCACCCCTCCACTTT
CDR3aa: CASSYSTGLYNSPLHF

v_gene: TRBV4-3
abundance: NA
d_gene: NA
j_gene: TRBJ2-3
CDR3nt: TGCGCCAGCAGCCAAGATCCCATTTACACAGATACGCAGTATTTT
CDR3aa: CASSQDPIYTDTQYF

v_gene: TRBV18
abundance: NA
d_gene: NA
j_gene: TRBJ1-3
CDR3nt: TGTGCCAGCTCACCGCCGGGACCGCTCTCTGGAAACACCATATATTTT
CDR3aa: CASSPPGPLSGNTIYF

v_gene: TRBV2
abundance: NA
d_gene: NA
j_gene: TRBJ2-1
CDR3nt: TGTGCCAGCAGAAAGGCCGGGACTTCGAGTGAGCAGTTCTTC
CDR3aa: CASRKAGTSSEQFF

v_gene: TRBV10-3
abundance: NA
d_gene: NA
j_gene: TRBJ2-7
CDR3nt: TGTGCCATCAGTGATGGGGGATCCCCCTACGAGCAGTACTTC
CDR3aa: CAISDGGSPYEQYF

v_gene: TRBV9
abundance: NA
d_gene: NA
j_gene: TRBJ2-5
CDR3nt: TGTGCCAGCAGCGTAGGTAGTACTCAGTACTTC
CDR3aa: CASSVGSTQYF

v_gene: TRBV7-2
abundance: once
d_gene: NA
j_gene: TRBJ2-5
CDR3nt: TGTGCCAGCAGCTTCGGACGGACAGAGACCCAGTACTTC
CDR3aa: CASSFGRTETQYF

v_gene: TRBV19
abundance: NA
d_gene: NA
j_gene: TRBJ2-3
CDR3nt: TGTGCCAGTAGTAGGCTCACAGATACGCAGTATTTT
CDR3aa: CASSRLTDTQYF

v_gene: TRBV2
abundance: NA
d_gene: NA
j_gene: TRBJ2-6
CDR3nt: TGTGCCAGCAATTTAGACAGCTTGTCTGGGGCCAACGTCCTGACTTTC
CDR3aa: CASNLDSLSGANVLTF

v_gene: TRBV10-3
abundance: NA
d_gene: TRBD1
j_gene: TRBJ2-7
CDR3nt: TGTGCCATCAGTGTGGACAGGGGCTACGAGCAGTACTTC
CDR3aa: CAISVDRGYEQYF

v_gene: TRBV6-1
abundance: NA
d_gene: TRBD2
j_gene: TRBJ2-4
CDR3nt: TGTGCCAGCAGTGATTTGGCAGCGGGATTAATTCGAGCCAAAAACATTCAGTACTTC
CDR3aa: CASSDLAAGLIRAKNIQYF

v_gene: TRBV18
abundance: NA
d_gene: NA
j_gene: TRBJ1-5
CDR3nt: TGTGCCAGCTCACCACCTAGCGGTCAGCCCCAGCATTTT
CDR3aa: CASSPPSGQPQHF

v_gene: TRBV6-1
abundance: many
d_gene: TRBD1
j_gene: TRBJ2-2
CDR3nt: TGTGCCAGCAGGAGGGACAGGGGAAACACCGGGGAGCTGTTTTTT
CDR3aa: CASRRDRGNTGELFF

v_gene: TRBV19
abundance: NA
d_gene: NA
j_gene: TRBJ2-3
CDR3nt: TGTGCCAGTACCAGGGGAGACACAGATACGCAGTATTTT
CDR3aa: CASTRGDTDTQYF

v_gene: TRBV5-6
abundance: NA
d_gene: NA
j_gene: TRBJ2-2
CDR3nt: TGTGCCAGCAGCGCCAGGGGGGCCCAGGCCGGGGAGCTGTTTTTT
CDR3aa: CASSARGAQAGELFF

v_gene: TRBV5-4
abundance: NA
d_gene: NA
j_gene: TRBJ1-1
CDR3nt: TGTGCCAGCAGCTCGTTGGGGGGCTTAAAGATGAACACTGAAGCTTTCTTT
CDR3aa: CASSSLGGLKMNTEAFF

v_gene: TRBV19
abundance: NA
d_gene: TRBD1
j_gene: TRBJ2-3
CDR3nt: TGTGCCAGTAGCGACAGGGGGCGCACAGATACGCAGTATTTT
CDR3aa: CASSDRGRTDTQYF

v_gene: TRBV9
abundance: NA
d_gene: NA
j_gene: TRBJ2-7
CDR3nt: TGTGCCAGCAGCGTAGAATGGTCAGCTCCATACGAGCAGTACTTC
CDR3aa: CASSVEWSAPYEQYF

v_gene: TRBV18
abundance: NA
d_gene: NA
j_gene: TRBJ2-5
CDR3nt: TGTGCCAGCTCACCCAGTGGCAGGACCGGGGAGACCCAGTACTTC
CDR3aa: CASSPSGRTGETQYF

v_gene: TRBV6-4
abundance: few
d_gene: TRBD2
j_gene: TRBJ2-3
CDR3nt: TGTGCCAGCAGTGGGACTAGCGGGGGGGCAGATACGCAGTATTTT
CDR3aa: CASSGTSGGADTQYF

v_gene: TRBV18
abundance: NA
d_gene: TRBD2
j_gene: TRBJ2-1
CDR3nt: TGTGCCAGCTCACCAACGACTAGCGGGAGAGCCAATGAGCAGTTCTTC
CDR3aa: CASSPTTSGRANEQFF

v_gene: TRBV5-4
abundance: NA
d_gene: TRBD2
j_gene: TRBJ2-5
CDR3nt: TGTGCCAGCAGCTTGAAGGGACTAGCGGGAAAAGAGACCCAGTACTTC
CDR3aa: CASSLKGLAGKETQYF

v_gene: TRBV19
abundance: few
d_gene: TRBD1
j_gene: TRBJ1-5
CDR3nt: TGTGCCAGTAAGAAGGGGGCAAGCAATCAGCCCCAGCATTTT
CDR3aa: CASKKGASNQPQHF

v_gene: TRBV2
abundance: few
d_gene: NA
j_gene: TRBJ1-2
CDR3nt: TGTGCCAGCAGTCTATCGCGGGACGGCTACACCTTC
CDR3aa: CASSLSRDGYTF

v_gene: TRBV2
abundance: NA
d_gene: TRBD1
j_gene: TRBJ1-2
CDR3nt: TGTGCCAGCATCCTCGGACAGGGGAGTCAGTATGGCTACACCTTC
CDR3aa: CASILGQGSQYGYTF

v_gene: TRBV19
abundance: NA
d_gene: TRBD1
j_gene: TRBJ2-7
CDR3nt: TGTGCCAGTAGTCGAGGGACAGGCTACGAGCAGTACTTC
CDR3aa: CASSRGTGYEQYF

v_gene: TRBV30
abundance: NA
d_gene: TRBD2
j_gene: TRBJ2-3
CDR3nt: TGTGCCTGGAGTGACCCCACTAGCGGGGGATACCGGGGTGCAGATACGCAGTATTTT
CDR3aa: CAWSDPTSGGYRGADTQYF

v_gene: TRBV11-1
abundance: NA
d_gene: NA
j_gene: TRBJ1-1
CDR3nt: TGTGCCAGCACCCTCACAGGGAGTGCTGAAGCTTTCTTT
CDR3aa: CASTLTGSAEAFF

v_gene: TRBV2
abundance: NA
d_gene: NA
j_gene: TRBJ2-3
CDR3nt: TGTGCCAGCAAGGCGGATGCAGATACGCAGTATTTT
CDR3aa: CASKADADTQYF

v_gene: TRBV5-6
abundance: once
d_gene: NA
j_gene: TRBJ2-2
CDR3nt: TGTGCCAGCAGCTTACCCACTATATTTACCAGCGGGGAGCTGTTTTTT
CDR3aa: CASSLPTIFTSGELFF

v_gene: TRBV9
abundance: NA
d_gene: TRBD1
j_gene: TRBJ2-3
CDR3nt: TGTGCCAGCAGCGCAGGACAGGGGGCGACAGATACGCAGTATTTT
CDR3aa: CASSAGQGATDTQYF

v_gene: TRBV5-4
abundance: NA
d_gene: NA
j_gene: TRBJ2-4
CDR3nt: TGTGCCAGCAGCTTGGGGGTTTCGGGAACGGGTAACATTCAGTACTTC
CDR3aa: CASSLGVSGTGNIQYF

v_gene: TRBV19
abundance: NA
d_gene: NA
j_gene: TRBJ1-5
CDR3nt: TGTGCCAGTAGTATTCTAGGGGTTGAACAGCCCCAGCATTTT
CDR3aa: CASSILGVEQPQHF

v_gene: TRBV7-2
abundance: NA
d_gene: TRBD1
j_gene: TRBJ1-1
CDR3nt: TGTGCCAGCAGCTTAGCTCAGGGGGCGTACACTGAAGCTTTCTTT
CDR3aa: CASSLAQGAYTEAFF